These 27 T cell receptor beta chains share one sample of origin, sequenced in a study of breast tumors, draining lymph nodes, adjacent tissues. MiXCR, run by TCRdb on the multiplex PCR reads, gives a single entry per CDR3 protein. Found here are roughly 70,000 distinct CDR3 sequences, over 40% of them singletons; the top ten hold roughly 9.1%. Sequences were obtained from breast tumor tissue. The receptors stem from a female donor with breast cancer. Some clones in this sample may be carry-over from other donors' samples.

This clonotype has at least ten counts. Possible read error: a much larger clone is one base away. The V call is TRBV11-2, the J call TRBJ1-2; no reliable D call. CDR3 length: 15 residues. The V gene's germline CDR1 is SGHAT and CDR2 FQNNGV. In DNA, the CDR3 is TGTGCCAGCAGCCCTATGCCCCAGGCGAACTATAGCTACACCTTC. Residues: CASSPMPQANYSYTF.

This clonotype was seen ten or more times. With a much larger clone just one base away, this may be a read error. The chain combines TRBV9 with TRBJ2-1; 7 bases line up with TRBD2. The germline CDR1 and CDR2 sequences are SGDLS and YYNGEE. V lost 0 bases, J lost 11 bases, and 17 bases stayed unmatched. The CDR3 has 17 residues. CDR3 sequence: CASSVASTGGGVAQQFF. CDR3 nucleotides: TGTGCCAGCAGCGTAGCTTCAACGGGAGGTGGAGTTGCTCAGCAGTTCTTC.

This clonotype was observed at least ten times. V gene TRBV4-1 combines with J gene TRBJ2-1, with 12 bases identical to TRBD2. Germline loops: CDR1 MGHRA, CDR2 YSYEKL. This CDR3 contains 17 residues. J lost 10 bases, V lost 3 bases, and 13 bases had no gene match. The DNA for the CDR3 is TGCGCCAGCAGCCACGTAAGATGGACTAGCGGGATGGAGGAGCAGTTCTTC. It is translated as CASSHVRWTSGMEEQFF.

This clonotype has a count of ten or more. The chain uses TRBV11-3 and TRBJ2-5; D is undetermined. V shed 3 bases and J shed 4 bases, with 3 bases lying between them. The CDR3 runs 11 residues. CDR1 is SGHNT, CDR2 YENEEA, per germline. The DNA of the CDR3 is TGTGCCAGCAGCTTTGCAGAGACCCAGTACTTC. This encodes CASSFAETQYF.

Worth noting for this clonotype: One end of the junction varies from germline; a read error may be responsible. The chain is built from TRBV6-1 and TRBJ2-6, with unresolved D. CDR1 is MNHNS and CDR2 is SASEGT in the germline V gene. The CDR3 is made up of 12 amino acids. The CDR3 loop reads CASSLAGNTEAF. Written as DNA, the CDR3 is TGTGCCAGCAGCCTGGCAGGCAACACTGAAGCTTTC.

The rearrangement links TRBV10-3 to TRBJ2-6; 12 nucleotides match TRBD2. After removal of 10 bases from V and 0 bases from J, the junction contained 13 bases not matched to a gene. This CDR3 comprises 19 residues. Per the germline V gene, CDR1 is ENHRY and CDR2 is SYGVKD. CDR3 amino acids: CASIPGLAGYSSGANVLTF. The DNA of the CDR3 is TGTGCCAGCATCCCTGGACTAGCGGGATATAGCTCTGGGGCCAACGTCCTGACTTTC.

As for this clonotype: A much larger clone differs by one base, so this may be a read error. This rearrangement joins TRBV19 to TRBJ2-1, with 7 bases that match TRBD1. CDR3 length: 17 amino acids. Germline lookup yields CDR1 LNHDA and CDR2 SQIVND (reference sequence). The CDR3 coding sequence is TGTGCCAGCAGTATCCTGAGGGGGCAGGGTACCTACAATGAGCAGTCCTTC. Translated: CASSILRGQGTYNEQSF.

The chain's CDR3 is CSVQKGGRAYEQYF. The DNA of the CDR3 is TGCAGCGTCCAAAAGGGCGGGAGGGCCTACGAGCAGTACTTC. The chain is built from TRBV29-1 and TRBJ2-7; 9 bases fit TRBD2. Germline-derived CDR1 and CDR2 are SQVTM and ANQGSEA. The J segment lost 2 bases and the V segment lost 6 bases, leaving 8 bases of the junction unmatched. CDR3 length equals 14 residues.

Notes on this clonotype: A much larger clone sits a single nucleotide away, making a read error possible. The rearrangement uses TRBV6-5 and TRBJ2-3, with D hard to call. Germline V CDR1 and CDR2: MNHEY, SVGAGI. V dropped 5 bases and J dropped 3 bases, with 6 bases sitting between them. The CDR3 runs to 12 residues. CDR3 in amino acids: CASSHGTDTQYF. Here the CDR3 DNA reads TGTGCCAGCAGTCACGGGACAGATACGCAGTATTTT.

The chain is built from TRBV7-2 and TRBJ2-7, with 10 nucleotides matching TRBD2. Germline V gives CDR1 SGHTA, CDR2 FQGNSA. This CDR3 is built from 15 residues. Losses at the gene ends were 5 bases for V and 2 bases for J; bases not matched to a gene: 6. The CDR3 coding sequence is TGTGCCAGCAGCAGTCTAGCGGGAGAAACCTACGAGCAGTACTTC. As protein: CASSSLAGETYEQYF.

The chain recombines TRBV6-2 or TRBV6-3 with TRBJ1-2, with D tentatively TRBD1 (6 bases). Germline V CDR1 and CDR2: MNHEY, SVGEGT. The V end was cut by 6 bases, the J end by 4 bases, with 18 bases between. The CDR3 runs to 15 residues. In nucleotides, the CDR3 is TGTGCCAGCAGATATGACAGGCAGAGGCTCTATGGCTACACCTTC. Translated, it gives CASRYDRQRLYGYTF.

This clonotype turned up a few times. A much larger clonotype is one base distant, so this may be a read error. The conserved final phenylalanine or tryptophan is absent from the CDR3, which likely points to a read error. This chain connects TRBV9 to TRBJ2-1; D is possibly TRBD2 (6 bases). V was trimmed by 3 bases and J by 8 bases, leaving 12 bases between them. The V gene's germline CDR1 is SGDLS and CDR2 YYNGEE. The CDR3 contains 13 residues. The CDR3 DNA is TGTGCCAGCAGCGCGACTAGTGTCCATGAGCAGTTCTCC. Protein: CASSATSVHEQFS.

Many counts were recorded for this clonotype. The CDR3 loop reads CSARRTGPNEKLFF. In nucleotides, the CDR3 is TGCAGTGCTAGGAGGACCGGACCAAATGAAAAACTGTTTTTT. V is TRBV20-1 and J is TRBJ1-4, with D unclear. Germline CDR1 DFQATT, CDR2 SNEGSKA (reference sequence). Trimming took 3 bases from V and 5 from J, leaving 13 bases between them. The CDR3 extends over 14 amino acids.

Notes on this clonotype: The CDR3 does not close with the conserved phenylalanine or tryptophan, likely indicating a read error. The limits of the CDR3 on the DNA are not certain, so only TCRdb's listed CDR3 is given. Here the CDR3 reads CASSLEGEVTNY. The chain joins TRBV11-3 to TRBJ1-4. 12 amino acids form the CDR3, both terminal residues included. Germline values: CDR1 SGHNT, CDR2 YENEEA.

This clonotype was counted a few times. A read error may be the cause here, since a much bigger clone is one base away. The CDR3 ends on some other residue instead of the conserved phenylalanine or tryptophan, so this is likely a read error. The genes are TRBV19 and TRBJ1-2, with D hard to call. Trimming removed 3 bases from V and 0 bases from J, with 8 bases in between. The germline CDR1 and CDR2 sequences are LNHDA and SQIVND (reference sequence). The CDR3 sequence is 14 residues long. CDR3 amino acids: CASSIYSTNYGYTL. The CDR3 DNA sequence: TGTGCCAGTAGTATTTACAGCACTAACTATGGCTACACCCTC.

This clonotype occurred many times. V usage is TRBV19 and J usage is TRBJ2-3; the D gene is possibly TRBD1 (6 bases). Trimming took off 4 bases at V and 2 bases at J, with 16 bases between the two ends. CDR3 length equals 16 residues. CDR1 is LNHDA, CDR2 SQIVND, per germline (reference sequence). CDR3 coding DNA: TGTGCCAGTAGTAGAACAGGGATTGGGAACACAGATACGCAGTATTTT. Its translation is CASSRTGIGNTDTQYF.

This clonotype was counted once. The chain carries TRBV6-1 and TRBJ1-4, with D possibly TRBD1 on 6 matching bases. Trimming left V 3 bases short and J 8 bases short, with 10 bases between. The CDR3 spans 13 residues. CDR1 MNHNS and CDR2 SASEGT come from the germline V gene. CDR3 in DNA: TGTGCCAGCAGTGAGCGGGGGGCGGAAAAACTGTTTTTT. Amino acid sequence: CASSERGAEKLFF.

The V call is TRBV2, the J call TRBJ2-5, with a possible D match to TRBD2 (5 bases). Trimming left V 4 bases short and J 5 bases short, with 11 bases between. The germline gives CDR1 SNHLY, CDR2 FYNNEI. This CDR3 has 13 residues. Written as DNA, the CDR3 is TGTGCCAGCAGTGCGGGCCGGAGGGAGACCCAGTACTTC. Its protein is CASSAGRRETQYF. The variable domain in full, with the rest retrieved from reference TRBV2 and TRBJ2-5, is EPEVTQTPSHQVTQMGQEVILRCVPISNHLYFYWYRQILGQKVEFLVSFYNNEISEKSEIFDDQFSVERPDGSNFTLKIRSTKLEDSAMYFCASSAGRRETQYFGPGTRLLVL.

With respect to this clonotype: A much more abundant neighbour one base away suggests this may be a read error. The rearrangement links TRBV11-3 to TRBJ2-7; the D gene could be TRBD1 or TRBD2 (5 bases each). V was shortened by 5 bases and J by 7 bases, with 24 bases between the two germline ends. This CDR3 comprises 16 residues. CDR1 and CDR2 (germline): SGHNT, YENEEA. Written as DNA, the CDR3 is TGTGCCAGCAGCCAAACAGTCTCCGCATCCGGGGCGGAGCAGTACTTC. Its protein product is CASSQTVSASGAEQYF.

In this sample, this clonotype turned up many times. The gene calls are TRBV10-3 and TRBJ1-2; perhaps TRBD1 as D (6 bases). The CDR3 totals 13 residues. Germline V gene sequence: CDR1 ENHRY, CDR2 SYGVKD. Trimming pared 4 bases from V and 7 bases from J, leaving 13 bases between. CDR3 residues: CAISVQLGGGYTF. The CDR3 DNA reads as TGTGCCATCAGTGTCCAATTAGGGGGTGGCTACACCTTC.

This clonotype was seen repeatedly, ten times or more. J is TRBJ1-4 and V is TRBV12-3 or TRBV12-4; D is perhaps TRBD1 (5 bases). The CDR3 runs 14 residues. Trimming took 2 bases from V and 4 from J, leaving 8 bases between them. CDR3 loop: CASSLRQLNEKLFF. CDR3 DNA sequence: TGTGCCAGCAGTTTACGACAGCTTAATGAAAAACTGTTTTTT.

The chain joins TRBV12-3 or TRBV12-4 to TRBJ2-3; possibly TRBD2 for D (6 bases). The CDR3 spans 14 residues. V dropped 0 bases and J dropped 9 bases, with 13 bases sitting between them. The DNA for the CDR3 is TGTGCCAGCAGTTTAGCGGGGGGAGCAAGCACGCAGTATTTT. Its translation is CASSLAGGASTQYF.

Details on this clonotype: A read error may account for a junction end that differs from germline. The genes are TRBV27 and TRBJ2-3, with 12 bases that match TRBD2. Looked up from germline, CDR1 is MNHEY and CDR2 is SMNVEV (reference sequence). The CDR3 runs 16 residues. DNA for the CDR3: TGTGCCAGCAGTCCCCGACTAGCGGGAGTCACAGATACGCAATATTTT. As protein: CASSPRLAGVTDTQYF.

Remarks on this clonotype: A read error may produce the germline difference seen at one junction end. This chain joins TRBV2 and TRBJ2-1; 10 bases agree with TRBD2. The CDR3 runs to 16 residues. The germline CDR1 and CDR2 sequences are SNHLY and FYNNEI. This CDR3 reads CASSERQRGGPNEHFF. For the CDR3, the DNA is TGTGCCAGCAGTGAAAGACAGCGGGGGGGGCCTAATGAGCATTTCTTC.

This clonotype was seen many times. CDR3 sequence (DNA): TGTGCCAGCAGCTTTCGGGGACAAGAGACCCAGTACTTC. It is translated as CASSFRGQETQYF. The V gene is TRBV5-8, the J gene TRBJ2-5; TRBD2 might be the D (5 bases). CDR3 length: 13 residues. Trimming cost V 2 bases and J 2 bases, with 7 bases left between them. Germline V gene data show CDR1 as SGHTS and CDR2 as YDEGEE.

This clonotype was seen ten or more times. This chain connects TRBV7-2 to TRBJ2-1; D may correspond to TRBD1 or TRBD2 (5 bases each). V lost 3 bases to trimming and J lost 0 bases, with 12 bases between them. The CDR3 length is 16 residues. Germline CDR1 is SGHTA and CDR2 is FQGNSA. CDR3 sequence: CASSFTGLISYNEQFF. CDR3 in DNA: TGTGCCAGCAGCTTTACGGGGCTGATCTCCTACAATGAGCAGTTCTTC.

In regard to this clonotype: This sequence may be a read error, since a much larger clone differs from it by one base. The CDR3 carries no conserved terminal phenylalanine or tryptophan, so it likely arises from a read error. The chain links TRBV18 to TRBJ2-2; 7 bases fit TRBD1. The CDR3 is 15 amino acids. Losses at the gene ends were 1 base for V and 6 bases for J; bases not matched to a gene: 5. Germline values: CDR1 KGHSH, CDR2 LQKENI. The DNA for the CDR3 is TGTGCCAGCTCACCACAGGGGGCGTTACCCGGGGAGCTGTTTTCT. This codes for CASSPQGALPGELFS.